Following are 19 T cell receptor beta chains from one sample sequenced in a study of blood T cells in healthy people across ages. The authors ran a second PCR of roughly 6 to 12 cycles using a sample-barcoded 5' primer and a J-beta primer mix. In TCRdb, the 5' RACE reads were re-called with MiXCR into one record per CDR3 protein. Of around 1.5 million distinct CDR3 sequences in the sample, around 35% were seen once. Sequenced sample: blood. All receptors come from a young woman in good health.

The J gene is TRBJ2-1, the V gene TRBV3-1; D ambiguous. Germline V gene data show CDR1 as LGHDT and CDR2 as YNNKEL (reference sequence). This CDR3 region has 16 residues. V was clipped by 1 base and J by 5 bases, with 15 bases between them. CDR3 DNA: TGTGCCAGCAGCCAAGTTCCAGCGCCTATCAACAATGAGCAGTTCTTC. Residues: CASSQVPAPINNEQFF.

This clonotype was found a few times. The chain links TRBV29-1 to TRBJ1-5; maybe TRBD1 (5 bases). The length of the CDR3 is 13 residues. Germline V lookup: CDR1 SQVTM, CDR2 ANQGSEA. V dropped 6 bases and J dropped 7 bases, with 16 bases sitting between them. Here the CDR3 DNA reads TGCAGCGTGAGTAGCGGGGGGGGGCAGCCCCAGCATTTT. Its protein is CSVSSGGGQPQHF.

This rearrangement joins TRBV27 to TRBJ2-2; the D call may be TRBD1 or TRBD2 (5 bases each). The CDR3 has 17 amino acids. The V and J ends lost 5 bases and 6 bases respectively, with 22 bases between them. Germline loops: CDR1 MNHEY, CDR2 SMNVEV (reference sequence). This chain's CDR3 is CASSLKPGNRGAGELFF. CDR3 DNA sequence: TGTGCCAGCAGTCTTAAACCCGGGAACCGAGGGGCCGGGGAGCTGTTTTTT.

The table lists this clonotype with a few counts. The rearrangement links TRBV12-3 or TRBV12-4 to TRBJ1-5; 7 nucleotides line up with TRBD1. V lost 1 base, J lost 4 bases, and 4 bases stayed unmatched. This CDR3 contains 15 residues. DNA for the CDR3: TGTGCCAGCAGTTTAGAAGGGGGCATGAATCAGCCCCAGCATTTT. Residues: CASSLEGGMNQPQHF.

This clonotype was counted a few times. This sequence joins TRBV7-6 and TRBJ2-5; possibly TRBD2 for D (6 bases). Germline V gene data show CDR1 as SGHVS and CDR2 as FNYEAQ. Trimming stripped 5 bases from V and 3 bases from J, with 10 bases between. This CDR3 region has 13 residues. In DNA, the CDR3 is TGTGCCAGCAGCGCGGGACGGGAAGAGACCCAGTACTTC. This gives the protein CASSAGREETQYF.

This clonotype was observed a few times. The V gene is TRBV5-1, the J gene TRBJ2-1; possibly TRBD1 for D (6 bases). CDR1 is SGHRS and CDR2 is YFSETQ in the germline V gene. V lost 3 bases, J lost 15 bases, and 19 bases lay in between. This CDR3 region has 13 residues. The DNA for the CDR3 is TGCGCCAGCAGCTCCGATTCCAGGGGAAGTCCGTTCTTC. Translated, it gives CASSSDSRGSPFF.

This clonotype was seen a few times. As DNA, the CDR3 is TGCGCCAGCAGCCAAGATATGGATCTCGCGCGGGTAGGGGAGACCCAGTACTTC. Protein sequence: CASSQDMDLARVGETQYF. This rearrangement joins TRBV4-1 to TRBJ2-5, with D maybe TRBD2 (5 bases). Trimming pared 0 bases from V and 5 bases from J, leaving 22 bases between. The CDR3 consists of 18 residues. Germline V gene data show CDR1 as MGHRA and CDR2 as YSYEKL.

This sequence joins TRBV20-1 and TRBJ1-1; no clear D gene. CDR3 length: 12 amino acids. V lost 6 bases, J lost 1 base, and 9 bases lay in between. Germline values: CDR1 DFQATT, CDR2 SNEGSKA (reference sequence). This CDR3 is CSAPVRNTEAFF. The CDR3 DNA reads TGCAGTGCCCCCGTCCGGAACACTGAAGCTTTCTTT.

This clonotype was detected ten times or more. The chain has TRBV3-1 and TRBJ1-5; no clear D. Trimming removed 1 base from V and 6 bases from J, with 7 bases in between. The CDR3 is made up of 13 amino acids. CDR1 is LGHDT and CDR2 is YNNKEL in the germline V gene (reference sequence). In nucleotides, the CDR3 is TGTGCCAGCAGCCAAGGTCGGGGTCAGCCCCAGCATTTT. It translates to CASSQGRGQPQHF.

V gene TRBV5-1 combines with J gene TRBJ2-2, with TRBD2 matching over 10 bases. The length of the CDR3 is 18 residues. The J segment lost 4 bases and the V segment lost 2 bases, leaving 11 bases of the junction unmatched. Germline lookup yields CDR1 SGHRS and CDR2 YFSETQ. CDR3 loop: CASSFIASGRTGTGELFF. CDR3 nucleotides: TGCGCCAGCAGCTTCATTGCTAGCGGGAGAACAGGCACCGGGGAGCTGTTTTTT.

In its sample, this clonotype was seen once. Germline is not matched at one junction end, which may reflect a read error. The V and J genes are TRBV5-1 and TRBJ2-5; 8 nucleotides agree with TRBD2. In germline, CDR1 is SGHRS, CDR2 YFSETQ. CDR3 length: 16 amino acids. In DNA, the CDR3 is TGCGCCAGCAGCCCTGGACTAGCCTTGTACCAAGGGACCCAGTACTTC. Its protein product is CASSPGLALYQGTQYF. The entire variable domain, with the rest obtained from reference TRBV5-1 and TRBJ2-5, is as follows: KAGVTQTPRYLIKTRGQQVTLSCSPISGHRSVSWYQQTPGQGLQFLFEYFSETQRNKGNFPGRFSGRQFSNSRSEMNVSTLELGDSALYLCASSPGLALYQGTQYFGPGTRLLVL.

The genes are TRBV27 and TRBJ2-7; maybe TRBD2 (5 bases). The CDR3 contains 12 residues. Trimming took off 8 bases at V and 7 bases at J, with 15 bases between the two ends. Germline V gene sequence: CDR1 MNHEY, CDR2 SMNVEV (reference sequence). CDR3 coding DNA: TGTGCCAGCGGAAAAGGAGGTCAGGAGCAGTACTTC. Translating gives CASGKGGQEQYF.

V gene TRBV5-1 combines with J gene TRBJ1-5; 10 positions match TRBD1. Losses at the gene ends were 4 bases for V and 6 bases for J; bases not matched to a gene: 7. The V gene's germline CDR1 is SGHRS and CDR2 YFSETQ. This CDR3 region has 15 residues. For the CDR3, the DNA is TGCGCCAGCAGCCCAGGCGGGACAGGGGCTCAGCCCCAGCATTTT. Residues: CASSPGGTGAQPQHF.

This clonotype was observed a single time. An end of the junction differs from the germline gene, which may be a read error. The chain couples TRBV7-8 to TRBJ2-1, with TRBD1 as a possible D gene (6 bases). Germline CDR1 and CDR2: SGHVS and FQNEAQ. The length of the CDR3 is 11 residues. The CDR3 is CAGSSRGEQFF. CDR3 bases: TGTGCCGGCAGCTCCAGGGGTGAGCAGTTCTTC.

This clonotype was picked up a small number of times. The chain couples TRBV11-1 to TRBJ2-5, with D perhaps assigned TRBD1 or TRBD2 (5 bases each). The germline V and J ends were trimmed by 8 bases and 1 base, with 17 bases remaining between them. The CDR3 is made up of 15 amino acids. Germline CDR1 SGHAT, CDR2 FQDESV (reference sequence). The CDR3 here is CASVGRPGTQETQYF. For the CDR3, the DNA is TGTGCCAGCGTGGGCCGTCCGGGGACCCAAGAGACCCAGTACTTC.

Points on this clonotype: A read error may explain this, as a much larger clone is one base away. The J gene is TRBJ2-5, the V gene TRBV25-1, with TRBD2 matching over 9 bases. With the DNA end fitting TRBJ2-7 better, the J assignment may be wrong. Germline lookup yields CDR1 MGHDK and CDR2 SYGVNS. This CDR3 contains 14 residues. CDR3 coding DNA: TGTGCCAGCACCCTAGGCGGGAGGGCCTCCGAGCAGTACTTC. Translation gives CASTLGGRASEQYF.

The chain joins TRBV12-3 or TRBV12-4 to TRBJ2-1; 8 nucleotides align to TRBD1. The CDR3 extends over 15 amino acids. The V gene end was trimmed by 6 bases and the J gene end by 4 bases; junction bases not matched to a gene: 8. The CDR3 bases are TGTGCCAGCAGCCTCCAGGGGGCTGCATACAATGAGCAGTTCTTC. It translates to CASSLQGAAYNEQFF.

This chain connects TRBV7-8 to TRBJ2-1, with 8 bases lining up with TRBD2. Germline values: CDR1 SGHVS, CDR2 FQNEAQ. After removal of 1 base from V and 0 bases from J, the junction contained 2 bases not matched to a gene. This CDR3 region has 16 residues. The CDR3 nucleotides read TGTGCCAGCAGCTTAGAGAGCGGGAGCTCCTACAATGAGCAGTTCTTC. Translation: CASSLESGSSYNEQFF.

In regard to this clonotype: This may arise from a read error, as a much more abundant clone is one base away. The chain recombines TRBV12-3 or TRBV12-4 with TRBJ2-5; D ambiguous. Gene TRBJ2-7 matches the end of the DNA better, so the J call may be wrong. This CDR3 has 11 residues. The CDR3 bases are TGTGCCGGCGGAGTAGCCTACGAGCAGTACTTC. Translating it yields CAGGVAYEQYF.